This T cell receptor (beta chain) was recorded in a study of blood T cells in healthy people across ages. Together with a sample-barcoded 5' primer, a J-beta primer mix was included in a second PCR lasting roughly 7 to 11 cycles. In TCRdb, the 5' RACE reads were re-called with MiXCR into one record per CDR3 protein. The sample contains approximately 1.5 million distinct CDR3 sequences, roughly a third of which appear only once. The CDR3 consists of 18 residues. Trimming removed 2 bases from V and 1 base from J; junction bases left unmatched: 10. Germline CDR1 SGHTA, CDR2 FQGNSA. This clonotype has a count of ten or more.

The sequence came from a woman aged 25 to 39 in good health. V usage is TRBV7-2 and J usage is TRBJ2-5; 10 positions match TRBD2. Sequenced: blood. The DNA for the CDR3 is TGTGCCAGCAGCTTAAGGCTAGCGGGGGTCCTAGGCCAAGAGACCCAGTACTTC. This codes for CASSLRLAGVLGQETQYF.